This is a list of T cell receptor beta chains from one sample in a study of human T cells and chemical hapten exposure. TCRdb redid the calling of the RACE reads with MiXCR, one entry per CDR3 protein. The top ten hold under 7% of the sample, which has roughly 180,000 distinct CDR3 sequences, around 22% seen once. Sample: whole blood, taken in connection with sensitization to the hapten diphenylcyclopropenone (DPC). Source of these receptors: a woman aged 45-65 years with alopecia areata. Some clones in this sample may be carry-over from other donors' samples. The CDR3 runs from the conserved cysteine through the conserved F or W. Each record gives: clone size, D gene, J gene, V gene, CDR3 protein, CDR3 DNA. D genes are given only for firm matches. Rows may omit the clone size; those that give it use once, few, many or a size class.

>few|NA|TRBJ2-1|TRBV27
CASSLRTNPGTGSYNEQFF
TGTGCCAGCAGTTTAAGGACTAATCCCGGGACGGGCTCCTACAATGAGCAGTTCTTC
>NA|NA|TRBJ1-1|TRBV29-1
CSVAGLLKDTEAFF
TGCAGCGTTGCGGGCCTTTTGAAGGACACTGAAGCTTTCTTT
>few|TRBD1|TRBJ2-7|TRBV25-1
CASLGPGQGPYEQYF
TGTGCCAGCCTGGGCCCGGGACAGGGGCCCTACGAGCAGTACTTC
>NA|NA|TRBJ1-6|TRBV27
CASSLGFSPLHF
TGTGCCAGCAGTTTAGGGTTTTCACCCCTCCACTTT
>few|TRBD2|TRBJ2-7|TRBV20-1
CSASQGGSYEQYF
TGCAGTGCTAGCCAGGGAGGGTCCTACGAGCAGTACTTC
>NA|NA|TRBJ2-1|TRBV7-8
CASSSGPPKGNEQFF
TGTGCCAGCAGCTCTGGGCCCCCGAAGGGCAATGAGCAGTTCTTC
>few|TRBD1|TRBJ2-1|TRBV6-2/TRBV6-3
CASSYLQGAPNEQFF
TGTGCCAGCAGTTATTTGCAGGGGGCTCCCAATGAGCAGTTCTTC
>many|TRBD1|TRBJ2-3|TRBV5-1
CASSFRQGRTDTQYF
TGCGCCAGCAGCTTCCGACAGGGCCGAACAGATACGCAGTATTTT
>few|NA|TRBJ2-4|TRBV5-4
CASSATLAKNIQYF
TGTGCCAGCAGCGCGACTCTAGCCAAAAACATTCAGTACTTC
>few|NA|TRBJ2-7|TRBV7-6
CASSLATGSYEQYF
TGTGCCAGCAGCTTAGCTACAGGCTCCTACGAGCAGTACTTC
>NA|NA|TRBJ2-5|TRBV9
CASSVDRFQETQYF
TGTGCCAGCAGCGTAGACAGATTCCAAGAGACCCAGTACTTC
>few|NA|TRBJ1-2|TRBV29-1
CSVRQDGDGYTF
TGCAGCGTTCGGCAGGACGGGGATGGCTACACCTTC
>NA|NA|TRBJ2-7|TRBV9
CASSPWEAASYEQYF
TGTGCCAGCAGCCCCTGGGAAGCGGCCTCCTACGAGCAGTACTTC
>NA|NA|TRBJ1-6|TRBV19
CASSAGRSPLHF
TGTGCCAGTAGTGCGGGGCGTTCACCCCTCCACTTT
>few|NA|TRBJ2-1|TRBV9
CASSEGGWVNNEQFF
TGTGCCAGCAGCGAGGGAGGTTGGGTAAACAATGAGCAGTTCTTC
>medium-sized|TRBD2|TRBJ2-1|TRBV3-1
CASSQGLAQFF
TGTGCCAGCAGCCAGGGACTAGCGCAGTTCTTC
>NA|TRBD1|TRBJ1-4|TRBV5-1
CASSLGDRDHEKLFF
TGCGCCAGCAGCTTGGGGGACAGGGACCATGAAAAACTGTTTTTT
>many|TRBD2|TRBJ2-3|TRBV2
CASRTSGRLVESTDTQYF
TGTGCCAGCAGGACTAGCGGGAGGTTGGTGGAAAGCACAGATACGCAGTATTTT
>NA|TRBD2|TRBJ2-2|TRBV3-1
CASSQGAGGHTGELFF
TGTGCCAGCAGCCAAGGCGCGGGAGGGCACACCGGGGAGCTGTTTTTT
>few|NA|TRBJ1-5|TRBV10-3
CAISESGTSPPQHF
TGTGCCATCAGTGAGTCGGGAACCTCCCCACCCCAGCATTTT
>once|TRBD2|TRBJ2-5|TRBV28
CASSCVRLAGEQETQYF
TGTGCCAGCAGTTGCGTCCGACTAGCGGGAGAGCAAGAGACCCAGTACTTC
>NA|NA|TRBJ2-7|TRBV20-1
CSARRQNYEQYF
TGCAGTGCTAGAAGACAGAACTACGAGCAGTACTTC
>NA|NA|TRBJ2-2|TRBV6-4
CASSPEDTGELFF
TGTGCCAGCAGCCCCGAGGACACCGGGGAGCTGTTTTTT
>few|NA|TRBJ1-5|TRBV15
CATSRDGLARNQPQHF
TGTGCCACCAGCAGAGATGGGTTAGCCCGCAATCAGCCCCAGCATTTT
>few|NA|TRBJ2-2|TRBV5-1
CASSLAVGRSGELFF
TGCGCCAGCAGCTTGGCGGTCGGTAGGAGCGGGGAGCTGTTTTTT
>few|NA|TRBJ2-7|TRBV20-1
CSAKGGPSANEQYF
TGCAGTGCTAAGGGTGGGCCTAGCGCCAACGAGCAGTACTTC
>NA|NA|TRBJ1-5|TRBV7-9
CASSLDGGQPQHF
TGTGCCAGCAGCTTAGACGGGGGGCAGCCCCAGCATTTT